The sequence of this T cell receptor beta chain was determined in a study of CD8 T cells in Susac syndrome. Study-level findings and limits: The relatively small number of individuals in the TCR sequencing and HLA analysis was acknowledged by the study.

Peripheral blood CD8+ and CD4+ T cells were profiled by TCR beta sequencing. Treatment-naive patients with stable or active relapsing-remitting disease served as multiple sclerosis controls. In the case of this clonotype: Its matching antigen is unknown.

An input of about 0.5 to 1 ug of RNA was subjected to reverse transcription using random hexamers. The CDR3 of TCR beta was amplified by immunoSEQ multiplex PCR across 54 Vbeta and 13 Jbeta. MiXCR, applied by TCRdb to the immunoSEQ multiplex PCR reads, yields one record per CDR3 protein. Found here are about 140,000 distinct CDR3 sequences, about 95% of them singletons; the top ten hold approximately 0.11%. The CDR3 sequence is 14 residues long. V dropped 7 bases and J dropped 1 base, with 11 bases sitting between them. Per the germline V gene, CDR1 is SNHLY and CDR2 is FYNNEI. The chain is built from TRBV2 and TRBJ2-1; D is uncertain. The sequenced material came from CD4+ T cells from PBMCs. The TCR was taken from a human donor with multiple sclerosis. This CDR3 reads CASTSILSYNEQFF. Here the CDR3 DNA reads TGTGCCAGCACATCTATTCTTTCCTACAATGAGCAGTTCTTC.